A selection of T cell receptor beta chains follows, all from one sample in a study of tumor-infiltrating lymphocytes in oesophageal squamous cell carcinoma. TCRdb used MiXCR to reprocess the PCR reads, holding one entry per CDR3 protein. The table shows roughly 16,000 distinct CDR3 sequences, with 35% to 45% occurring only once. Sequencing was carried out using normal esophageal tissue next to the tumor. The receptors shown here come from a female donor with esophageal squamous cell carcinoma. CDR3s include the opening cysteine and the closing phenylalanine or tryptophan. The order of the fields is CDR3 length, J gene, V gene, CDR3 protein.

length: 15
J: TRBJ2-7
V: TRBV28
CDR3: CASTLYLGGNYEQYF

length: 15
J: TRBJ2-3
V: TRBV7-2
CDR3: CASSLGNSGAGELYF

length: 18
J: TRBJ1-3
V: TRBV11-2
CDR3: CASSLDSGPGYTGNTIYF

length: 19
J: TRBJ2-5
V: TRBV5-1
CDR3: CASSPPRTSGNLPKETQYF

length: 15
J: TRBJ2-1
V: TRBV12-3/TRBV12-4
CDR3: CASSTGLAGGNEQFF

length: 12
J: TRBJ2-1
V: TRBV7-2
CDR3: CASSWGGGSQFF

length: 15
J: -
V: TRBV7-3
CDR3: CASSPRLAFYNEQFF

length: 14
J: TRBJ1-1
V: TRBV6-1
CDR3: CASSKLGRDTEAFF

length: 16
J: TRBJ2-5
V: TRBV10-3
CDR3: CAISAPNGTSQETQYF

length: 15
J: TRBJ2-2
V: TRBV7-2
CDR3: CASSFSQGGTGELFF

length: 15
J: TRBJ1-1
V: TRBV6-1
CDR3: CASSQPGGWNTEAFF

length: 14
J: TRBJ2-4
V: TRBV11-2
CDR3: CASSLNLWDTFQYF

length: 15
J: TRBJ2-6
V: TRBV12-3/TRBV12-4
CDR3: CASSLRSSGANVLTF

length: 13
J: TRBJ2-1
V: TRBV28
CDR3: CASSTGPLNEQFF

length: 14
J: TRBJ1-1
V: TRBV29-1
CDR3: CSVVLDPHSTEAFF

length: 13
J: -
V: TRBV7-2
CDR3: CASSFFVRETQYF

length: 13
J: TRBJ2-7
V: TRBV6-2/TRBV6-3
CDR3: CASGTAQRSPLHF

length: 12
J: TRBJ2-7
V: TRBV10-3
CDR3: CATQTGAAEQYF

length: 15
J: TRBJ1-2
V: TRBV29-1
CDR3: CSVEDRRGGNYGYTF

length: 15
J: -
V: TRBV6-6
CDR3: CASSYSEQGFNEQFF

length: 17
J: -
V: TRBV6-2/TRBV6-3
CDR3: CASSLLPLAATYNEQYF

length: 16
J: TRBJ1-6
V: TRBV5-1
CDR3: CASSLETSWRGAEQYF

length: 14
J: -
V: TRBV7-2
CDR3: CASSSTSGSYEQYF

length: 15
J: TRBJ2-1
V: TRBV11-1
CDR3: CASSYDRGPYNEQFF

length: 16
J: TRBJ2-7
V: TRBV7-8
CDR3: CASSLEALDRGYEQYF

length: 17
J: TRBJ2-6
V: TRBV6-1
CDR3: CASSEVAGVIGANVLTF

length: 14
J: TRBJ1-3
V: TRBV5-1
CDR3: CASSSWTGGNTIYF

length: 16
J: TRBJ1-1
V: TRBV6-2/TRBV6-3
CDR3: CASSAPSGPWNTEAFF

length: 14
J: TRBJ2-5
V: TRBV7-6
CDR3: CASSSLGVEETQYF

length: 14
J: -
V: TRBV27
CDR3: CASSPLDDQETQYF

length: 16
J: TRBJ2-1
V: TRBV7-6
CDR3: CASSFLTGDSYNEQFF

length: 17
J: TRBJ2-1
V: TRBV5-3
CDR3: CASSLSSGSGRSSEQFF

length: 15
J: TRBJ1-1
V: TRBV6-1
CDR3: CASSEFGTVNTEAFF

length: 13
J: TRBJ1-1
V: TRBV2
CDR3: CASVDRVDTEAFF

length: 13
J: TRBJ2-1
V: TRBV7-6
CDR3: CASSLGHNNEQFF

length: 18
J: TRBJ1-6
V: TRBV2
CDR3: CASSRQDPNSSYNSPLHF

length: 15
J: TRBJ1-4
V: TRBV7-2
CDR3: CASSSNEGGREKLFF

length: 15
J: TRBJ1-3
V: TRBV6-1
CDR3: CASSSRQISGNTIYF

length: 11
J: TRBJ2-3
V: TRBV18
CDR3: CASSPSDTQYF

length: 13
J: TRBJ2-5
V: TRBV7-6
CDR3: CASSLGVQETQYF

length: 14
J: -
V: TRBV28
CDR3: CASRLAGGYNEQYF

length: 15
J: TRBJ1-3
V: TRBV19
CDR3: CASSASRISGNTIYF

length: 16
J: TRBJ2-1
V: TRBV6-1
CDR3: CASRLMTSGGNNEQFF

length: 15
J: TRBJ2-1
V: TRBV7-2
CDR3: CASQPPGRGLNEQFF

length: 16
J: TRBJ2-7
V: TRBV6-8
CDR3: CASSYLGGTGGNEQYF

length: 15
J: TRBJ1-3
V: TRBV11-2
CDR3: CASSPTGISGNTIYF

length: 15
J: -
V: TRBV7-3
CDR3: CASSLGDRGRETQYF

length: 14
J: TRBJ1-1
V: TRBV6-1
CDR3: CASSRQGGDTEAFF

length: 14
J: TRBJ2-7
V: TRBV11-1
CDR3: CASSSDGPLDEQYF

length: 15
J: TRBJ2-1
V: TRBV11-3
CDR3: CASSSLATSYNEQFF

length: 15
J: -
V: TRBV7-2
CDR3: CASSSFRTSAYEQYF

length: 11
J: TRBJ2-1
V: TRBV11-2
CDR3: CASSLGLAMFF

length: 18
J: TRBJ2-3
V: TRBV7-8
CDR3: CASSLARSSGPSTDTQYF

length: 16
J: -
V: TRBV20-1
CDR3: CSAAYGTSGRPNEQYF

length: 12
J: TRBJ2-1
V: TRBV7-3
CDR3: CASSLGVGEQFF

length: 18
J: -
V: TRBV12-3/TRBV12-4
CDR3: CASSHSTQRTGSRETQYF

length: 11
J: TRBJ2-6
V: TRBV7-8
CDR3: CASSRGLVGTF

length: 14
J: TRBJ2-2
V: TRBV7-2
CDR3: CASSLGLAAGELFF

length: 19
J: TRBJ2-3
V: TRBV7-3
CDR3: CASSLTVLAGLSYTDTQYF

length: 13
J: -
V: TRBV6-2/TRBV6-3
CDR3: CASSQLYDSEQYF